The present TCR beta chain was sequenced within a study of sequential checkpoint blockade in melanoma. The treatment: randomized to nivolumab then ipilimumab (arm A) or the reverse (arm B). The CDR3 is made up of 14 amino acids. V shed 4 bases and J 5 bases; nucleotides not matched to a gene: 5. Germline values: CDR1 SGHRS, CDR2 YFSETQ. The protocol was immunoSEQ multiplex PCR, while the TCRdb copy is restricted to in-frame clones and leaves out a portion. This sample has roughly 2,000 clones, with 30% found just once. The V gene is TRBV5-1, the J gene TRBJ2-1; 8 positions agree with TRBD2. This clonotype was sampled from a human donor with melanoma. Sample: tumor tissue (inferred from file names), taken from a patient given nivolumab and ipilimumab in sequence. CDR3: CASSPGGPDNEQFF. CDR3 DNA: TGCGCCAGCAGCCCGGGGGGGCCCGACAATGAGCAGTTCTTC.